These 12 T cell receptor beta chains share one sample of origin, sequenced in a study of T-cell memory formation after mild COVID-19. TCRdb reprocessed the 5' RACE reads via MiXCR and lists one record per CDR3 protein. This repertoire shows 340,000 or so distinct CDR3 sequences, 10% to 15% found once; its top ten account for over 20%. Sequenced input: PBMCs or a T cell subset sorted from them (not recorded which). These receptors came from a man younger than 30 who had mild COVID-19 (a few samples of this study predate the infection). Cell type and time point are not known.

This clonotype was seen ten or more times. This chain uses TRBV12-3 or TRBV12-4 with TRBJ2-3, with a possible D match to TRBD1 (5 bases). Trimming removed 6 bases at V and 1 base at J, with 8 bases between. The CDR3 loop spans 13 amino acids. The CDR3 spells CASRLTGTDTQYF. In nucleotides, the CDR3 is TGTGCCAGCAGACTGACAGGCACAGATACGCAGTATTTT.

The CDR3 here is CASSPQTYTEAFF. As DNA, the CDR3 is TGTGCCAGCAGCCCTCAGACCTACACTGAAGCTTTCTTT. The genes are TRBV12-3 or TRBV12-4 and TRBJ1-1; no firm D call. Deletions cut 6 bases from V and 3 bases from J, with 11 bases between. The CDR3 runs 13 residues.

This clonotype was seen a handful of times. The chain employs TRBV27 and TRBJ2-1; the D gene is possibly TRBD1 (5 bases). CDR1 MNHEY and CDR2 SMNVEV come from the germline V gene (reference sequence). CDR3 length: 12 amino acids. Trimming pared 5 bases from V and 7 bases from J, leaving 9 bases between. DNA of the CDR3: TGTGCCAGCAGTCCAAAGGGGAATGAGCAGTTCTTC. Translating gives CASSPKGNEQFF.

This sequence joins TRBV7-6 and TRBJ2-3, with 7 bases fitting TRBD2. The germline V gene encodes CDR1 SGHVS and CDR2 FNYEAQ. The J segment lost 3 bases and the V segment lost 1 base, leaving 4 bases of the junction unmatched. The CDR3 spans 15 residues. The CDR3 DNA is TGTGCCAGCAGCTTAGGGGGGGGGTTTACAGATACGCAGTATTTT. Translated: CASSLGGGFTDTQYF.

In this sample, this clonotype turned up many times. Here the CDR3 reads CASSPRQGHQETQYF. For the CDR3, the DNA is TGTGCCAGCTCACCACGACAGGGACACCAAGAGACCCAGTACTTC. The chain joins TRBV18 to TRBJ2-5; 7 nucleotides match TRBD1. The CDR3 loop spans 15 amino acids. Germline CDR1 reads KGHSH; CDR2 reads LQKENI. The V gene end was trimmed by 1 base and the J gene end by 0 bases; junction bases not matched to a gene: 2. The full variable domain, rest sourced from reference TRBV18 and TRBJ2-5, is NAGVMQNPRHLVRRRGQEARLRCSPMKGHSHVYWYRQLPEEGLKFMVYLQKENIIDESGMPKERFSAEFPKEGPSILRIQQVVRGDSAAYFCASSPRQGHQETQYFGPGTRLLVL.

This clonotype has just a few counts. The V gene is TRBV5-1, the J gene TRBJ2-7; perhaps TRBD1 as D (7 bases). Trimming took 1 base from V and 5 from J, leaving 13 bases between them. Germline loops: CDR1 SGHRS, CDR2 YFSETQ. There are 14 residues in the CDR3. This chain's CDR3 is CASSLLEGANEQYF. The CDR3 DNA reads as TGCGCCAGCAGCTTGTTGGAGGGGGCTAACGAGCAGTACTTC.

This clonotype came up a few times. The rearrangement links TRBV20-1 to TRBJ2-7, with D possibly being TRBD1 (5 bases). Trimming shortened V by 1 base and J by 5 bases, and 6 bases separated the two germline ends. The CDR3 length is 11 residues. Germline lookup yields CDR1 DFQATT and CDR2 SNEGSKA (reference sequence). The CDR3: CSARGGHEQYF. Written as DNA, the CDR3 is TGCAGTGCTAGAGGGGGCCACGAGCAGTACTTC.

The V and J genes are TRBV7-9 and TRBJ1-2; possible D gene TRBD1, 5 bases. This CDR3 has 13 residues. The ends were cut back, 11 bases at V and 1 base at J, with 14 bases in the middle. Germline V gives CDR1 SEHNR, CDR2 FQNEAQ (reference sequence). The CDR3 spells CALPGGVNYGYTF. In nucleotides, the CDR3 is TGTGCCCTCCCCGGAGGGGTTAACTATGGCTACACCTTC.

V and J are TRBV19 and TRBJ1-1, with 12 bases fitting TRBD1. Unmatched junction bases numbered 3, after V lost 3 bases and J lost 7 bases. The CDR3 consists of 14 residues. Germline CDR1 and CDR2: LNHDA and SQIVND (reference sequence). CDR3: CASSMGQGAVEAFF. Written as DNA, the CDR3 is TGTGCCAGTAGTATGGGACAGGGGGCGGTTGAAGCTTTCTTT.

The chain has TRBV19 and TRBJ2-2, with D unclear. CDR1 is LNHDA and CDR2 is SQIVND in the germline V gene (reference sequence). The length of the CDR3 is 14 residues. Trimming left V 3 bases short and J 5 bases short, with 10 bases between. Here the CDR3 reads CASSMLQGTGELFF. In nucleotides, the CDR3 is TGTGCCAGTAGTATGCTTCAAGGTACCGGGGAGCTGTTTTTT.

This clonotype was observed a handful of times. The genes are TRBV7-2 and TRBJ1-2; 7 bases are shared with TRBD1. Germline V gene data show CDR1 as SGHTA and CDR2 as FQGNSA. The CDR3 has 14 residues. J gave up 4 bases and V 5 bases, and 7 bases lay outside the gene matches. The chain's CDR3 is CASSPLTGTYGYTF. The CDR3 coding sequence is TGTGCCAGCAGCCCATTGACAGGGACCTATGGCTACACCTTC.

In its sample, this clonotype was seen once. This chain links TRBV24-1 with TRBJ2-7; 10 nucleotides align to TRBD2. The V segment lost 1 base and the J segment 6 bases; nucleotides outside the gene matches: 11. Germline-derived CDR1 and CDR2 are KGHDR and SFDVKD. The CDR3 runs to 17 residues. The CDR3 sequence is CATSDFPEASGGTEQYV. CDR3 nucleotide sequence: TGTGCCACCAGTGATTTCCCCGAGGCTAGCGGGGGCACCGAGCAGTACGTC.